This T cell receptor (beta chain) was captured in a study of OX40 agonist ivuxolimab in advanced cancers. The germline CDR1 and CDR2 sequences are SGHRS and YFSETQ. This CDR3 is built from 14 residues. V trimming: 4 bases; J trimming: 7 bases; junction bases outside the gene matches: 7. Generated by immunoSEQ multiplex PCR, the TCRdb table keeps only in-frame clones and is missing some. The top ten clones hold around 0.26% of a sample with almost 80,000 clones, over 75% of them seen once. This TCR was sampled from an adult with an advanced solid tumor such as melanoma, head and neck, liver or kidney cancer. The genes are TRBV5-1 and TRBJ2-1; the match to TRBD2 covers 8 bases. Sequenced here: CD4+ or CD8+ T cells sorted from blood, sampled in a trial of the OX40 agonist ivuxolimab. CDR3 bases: TGCGCCAGCAGCCGCTGGACTAGCAAAAATGAGCAGTTCTTC. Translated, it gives CASSRWTSKNEQFF. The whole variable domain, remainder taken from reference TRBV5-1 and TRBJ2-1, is KAGVTQTPRYLIKTRGQQVTLSCSPISGHRSVSWYQQTPGQGLQFLFEYFSETQRNKGNFPGRFSGRQFSNSRSEMNVSTLELGDSALYLCASSRWTSKNEQFFGPGTRLTVL.